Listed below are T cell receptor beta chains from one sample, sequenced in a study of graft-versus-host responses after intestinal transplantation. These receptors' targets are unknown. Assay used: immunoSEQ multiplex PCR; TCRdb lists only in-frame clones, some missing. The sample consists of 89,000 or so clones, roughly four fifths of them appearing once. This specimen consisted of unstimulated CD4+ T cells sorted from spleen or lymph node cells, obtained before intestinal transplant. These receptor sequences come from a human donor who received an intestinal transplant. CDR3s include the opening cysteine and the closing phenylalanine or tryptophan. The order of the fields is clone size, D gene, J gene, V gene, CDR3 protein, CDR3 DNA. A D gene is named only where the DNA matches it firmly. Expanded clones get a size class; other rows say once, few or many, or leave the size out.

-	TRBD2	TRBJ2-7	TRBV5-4	CASSFGGTNYEQYF	TGTGCCAGCAGCTTCGGAGGGACTAACTACGAGCAGTACTTC
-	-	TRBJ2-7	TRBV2	CASSRTAYYEQYF	TGTGCCAGCAGTAGGACAGCTTACTACGAGCAGTACTTC
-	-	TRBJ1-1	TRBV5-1	CASSLEHRGTEAFF	TGCGCCAGCAGCTTGGAGCACCGAGGGACTGAAGCTTTCTTT
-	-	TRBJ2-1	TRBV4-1	CASSQEGGQGTLYNEQFF	TGCGCCAGCAGCCAAGAAGGCGGTCAGGGGACCCTCTACAATGAGCAGTTCTTC
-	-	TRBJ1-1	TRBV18	CASSPLIGSAFF	TGTGCCAGCTCACCACTTATAGGGAGCGCTTTCTTT
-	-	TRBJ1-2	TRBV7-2	CASSLGRANYGYTF	TGTGCCAGCAGCTTGGGGAGAGCTAACTATGGCTACACCTTC
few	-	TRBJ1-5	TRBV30	CAWGGGQGYQPQHF	TGTGCCTGGGGCGGAGGGCAGGGCTATCAGCCCCAGCATTTT
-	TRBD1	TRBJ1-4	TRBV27	CASSPGRQGKLFF	TGTGCCAGCAGTCCCGGACGACAGGGAAAACTGTTTTTT
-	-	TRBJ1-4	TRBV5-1	CASSFGGLPGEKLFF	TGCGCCAGCAGCTTTGGAGGATTGCCGGGCGAAAAACTGTTTTTT
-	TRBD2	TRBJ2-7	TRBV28	CASSLPGTSGRAFEQYF	TGTGCCAGCAGCTTACCCGGGACTAGCGGGAGGGCCTTTGAGCAGTACTTC
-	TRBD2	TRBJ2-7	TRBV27	CASSSKGLAGAYEQYF	TGTGCCAGCAGTTCGAAAGGACTAGCGGGGGCCTACGAGCAGTACTTC
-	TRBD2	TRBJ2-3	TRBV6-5	CASSYGGLVTQYF	TGTGCCAGCAGTTATGGGGGACTAGTTACGCAGTATTTT
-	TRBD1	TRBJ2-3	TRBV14	CASSPGQGAGDTQYF	TGTGCCAGCAGCCCGGGACAGGGGGCCGGAGATACGCAGTATTTT
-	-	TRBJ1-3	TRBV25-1	CASSVPAGNTIYF	TGTGCCAGCAGTGTGCCGGCTGGAAACACCATATATTTT
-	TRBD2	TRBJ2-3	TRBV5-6	CASSLISGGGTDTQYF	TGTGCCAGCAGCTTGATTAGCGGGGGGGGCACAGATACGCAGTATTTT
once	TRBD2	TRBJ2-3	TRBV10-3	CATVKRGDTDTQYF	TGTGCCACAGTAAAGCGGGGGGACACAGATACGCAGTATTTT
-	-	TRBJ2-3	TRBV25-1	CASSDPRLRTDTQYF	TGTGCCAGCAGTGACCCTCGACTTCGCACAGATACGCAGTATTTT
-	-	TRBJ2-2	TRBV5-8	CASSLGGGTVNTGELFF	TGTGCCAGCAGCTTGGGCGGCGGGACGGTAAACACCGGGGAGCTGTTTTTT
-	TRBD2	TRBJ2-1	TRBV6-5	CASSKRGGDNEQFF	TGTGCCAGCAGTAAGCGGGGGGGGGACAATGAGCAGTTCTTC
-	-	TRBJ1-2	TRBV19	CATNPRGGGGYTF	TGTGCCACCAACCCTCGGGGGGGCGGCGGCTACACCTTC